This TCR beta chain stems from a study of cytomegalovirus exposure and HLA in healthy donors. Findings and caveats of the study: Later analysis showed most CMV-associated TCR beta chains appearing HLA-restricted. An analysis done earlier found most TCR beta V segments productive about 90% or about 30% of the time. High sensitivity and specificity were reportedly achieved when the classifier diagnosed cytomegalovirus status.

About this clone itself: The target antigen is unknown.

The CDR3 contains 15 residues. Unmatched junction bases numbered 3, after V lost 2 bases and J lost 3 bases. Germline V lookup: CDR1 SGHTA, CDR2 FQGNSA. PCR employed 60 Vbeta and 13 Jbeta primers. Per the study methods: It was a later analysis that counted roughly 79 million unique TCR beta chains, of which 8.5 million to 12 million were shared. The repertoire was sequenced with immunoSEQ multiplex PCR; TCRdb's copy has only in-frame clones and lacks some. V, J and clone size were drawn from that table, and D and trimming were deduced from the DNA. The data contain under 150,000 clones, about 72% of them singletons.

The sequenced material came from PBMCs. The chain has TRBV7-2 and TRBJ2-3; 9 nucleotides align to TRBD1. The clonotype originates from a man aged 25 to 45 in good health and CMV-seropositive. CDR3 residues: CASSLYRGQTDTQYF. The CDR3 nucleotides read TGTGCCAGCAGCTTATACAGGGGGCAGACAGATACGCAGTATTTT.